A single sample is the source of the 18 T cell receptor beta chains below, sequenced in a study of cytomegalovirus exposure and HLA in healthy donors. Produced via immunoSEQ multiplex PCR; TCRdb's table is partial and in-frame only. In the table there are 65,000 to 75,000 clones, about 93% of which are singletons. The material sequenced was PBMCs. Every receptor here comes from a young man in good health and CMV-seropositive.

This chain links TRBV4-1 with TRBJ1-1, with 11 nucleotides matching TRBD1. Trimming took 0 bases from V and 1 from J; bases not matched to a gene: 7. There are 18 residues in the CDR3. Per germline, CDR1 MGHRA and CDR2 YSYEKL. The CDR3 DNA reads TGCGCCAGCAGCCAAGACGGGACAGGGGGGTACAAGAACACTGAAGCTTTCTTT. This codes for CASSQDGTGGYKNTEAFF.

The rearrangement links TRBV27 to TRBJ2-7, with TRBD2 matching 10 bases. This CDR3 contains 16 residues. Per the germline V gene, CDR1 is MNHEY and CDR2 is SMNVEV (reference sequence). Germline trimming cut 6 bases from V and 6 bases from J; bases unmatched to any gene: 14. The CDR3 DNA reads as TGTGCCAGCAGGCTGGATGGACTAGCGGCGAGGGGCGAGCAGTACTTC. Encoded protein: CASRLDGLAARGEQYF.

This clone appeared a single time. The chain employs TRBV30 and TRBJ1-5; 8 bases line up with TRBD1. V trimming: 4 bases; J trimming: 2 bases; junction bases outside the gene matches: 10. Germline CDR1 and CDR2: GTSNPN and SVGIG (reference sequence). The CDR3 is 16 amino acids. Written as DNA, the CDR3 is TGTGCCTGGAAAGAACAGGGGGGGAATGGCAATCAGCCCCAGCATTTT. It translates to CAWKEQGGNGNQPQHF. The whole variable domain, filled in from reference TRBV30 and TRBJ1-5, reads SQTIHQWPATLVQPVGSPLSLECTVEGTSNPNLYWYRQAAGRGLQLLFYSVGIGQISSEVPQNLSASRPQDRQFILSSKKLLLSDSGFYLCAWKEQGGNGNQPQHFGDGTRLSIL.

The chain joins TRBV10-3 to TRBJ2-1; 9 bases match TRBD2. The CDR3 loop spans 15 amino acids. The V gene's germline CDR1 is ENHRY and CDR2 SYGVKD. Trimming cost V 7 bases and J 7 bases; bases outside gene matches: 11. CDR3 coding DNA: TGTGCCATCACTACGGGGACTAGCAATTTGAATGAGCAGTTCTTC. Translated: CAITTGTSNLNEQFF.

V gene TRBV27 combines with J gene TRBJ1-1, with a tentative D call TRBD1 (6 bases). Germline V CDR1 and CDR2: MNHEY, SMNVEV (reference sequence). The ends were cut back, 4 bases at V and 2 bases at J, with 17 bases in the middle. This CDR3 is built from 16 residues. This CDR3 is CASSSTNRVFNTEAFF. The CDR3 nucleotides read TGTGCCAGCAGTTCAACCAACAGGGTTTTTAACACTGAAGCTTTCTTT.

CDR3 nucleotides: TGTGCCAGCAAGTATACGACCGGGGGGGATGAGCAGTTCTTC. As protein: CASKYTTGGDEQFF. The chain recombines TRBV6-1 with TRBJ2-1; 8 nucleotides match TRBD2. CDR3 length equals 14 residues. V lost 7 bases and J lost 8; bases outside the gene matches: 10. Germline lookup yields CDR1 MNHNS and CDR2 SASEGT.

This clone showed up just once. This chain uses TRBV28 with TRBJ1-5; D perhaps matches TRBD1 (5 bases). This CDR3 is 16 amino acids long. CDR1 is MDHEN and CDR2 is SYDVKM in the germline V gene. The V gene lost 4 bases and the J gene lost 0 bases, with 13 bases spanning the gap. CDR3 coding DNA: TGTGCCAGCAGTTCTGGGGCTACTAATAGCAATCAGCCCCAGCATTTT. Translation: CASSSGATNSNQPQHF.

The chain joins TRBV18 to TRBJ2-7, with D perhaps TRBD1 (7 bases). CDR3 size: 14 residues. V was trimmed by 0 bases and J by 7 bases, leaving 13 bases between them. The germline V gene encodes CDR1 KGHSH and CDR2 LQKENI. The CDR3 nucleotides read TGTGCCAGCTCACCACCGGCAGGGGGGCCTGAGCAGTACTTC. Translation: CASSPPAGGPEQYF. Filled out from reference TRBV18 and TRBJ2-7, the complete variable domain reads NAGVMQNPRHLVRRRGQEARLRCSPMKGHSHVYWYRQLPEEGLKFMVYLQKENIIDESGMPKERFSAEFPKEGPSILRIQQVVRGDSAAYFCASSPPAGGPEQYFGPGTRLTVT.

This chain connects TRBV28 to TRBJ1-2; 8 bases fit TRBD1. The V gene's germline CDR1 is MDHEN and CDR2 SYDVKM. The V segment lost 4 bases and the J segment 8 bases; nucleotides outside the gene matches: 9. The CDR3 loop spans 14 amino acids. CDR3 nucleotide sequence: TGTGCCAGCAGTTCTCAGGACAGGGAATGGGGCTACACCTTC. Translated: CASSSQDREWGYTF.

The CDR3 DNA follows: TGTGCCAGCAGTGCTGACAGCTCCTACGAGCAGTACTTC. Translation: CASSADSSYEQYF. The V gene is TRBV2, the J gene TRBJ2-7, with D perhaps TRBD1 (5 bases). The CDR3 loop spans 13 amino acids. Looked up from germline, CDR1 is SNHLY and CDR2 is FYNNEI. V lost 4 bases to trimming and J lost 0 bases, with 7 bases between them.

The V and J genes are TRBV6-5 and TRBJ1-5; D might be TRBD1 (6 bases). CDR1 and CDR2 from the germline V gene are MNHEY and SVGAGI. The CDR3 spans 15 residues. The V end lost 6 bases, the J end lost 2 bases, and 14 bases lay between the germline ends. CDR3 region: CASSPRGGGNQPQHF. The DNA for the CDR3 is TGTGCCAGCAGCCCCAGGGGAGGGGGCAATCAGCCCCAGCATTTT.

DNA for the CDR3: TGTGCCAGCAGCACCGGACAGGGGGCCAATGAAAAACTGTTTTTT. This sequence encodes CASSTGQGANEKLFF. The V and J genes are TRBV5-4 and TRBJ1-4, with 11 bases lining up with TRBD1. This CDR3 has 15 residues. The V gene's germline CDR1 is SGHNT and CDR2 YYREEE (reference sequence). V lost 4 bases, J lost 5 bases, and 4 bases stayed unmatched.

This chain uses TRBV6-5 with TRBJ2-7, with D unresolved. V was clipped by 6 bases and J by 5 bases, with 8 bases between them. Germline V gives CDR1 MNHEY, CDR2 SVGAGI. This CDR3 spans 11 amino acids. For the CDR3, the DNA is TGTGCCAGCAGCCACATACACGAGCAGTACTTC. It codes for CASSHIHEQYF.

This chain connects TRBV5-1 to TRBJ2-7, with no clear D. This CDR3 is built from 12 residues. Germline CDR1 is SGHRS and CDR2 is YFSETQ. With 4 bases removed from V and 6 bases from J, the gap between germline ends came to 11 bases. Here the CDR3 reads CASSMGYGEQYF. CDR3 sequence (DNA): TGCGCCAGCAGCATGGGCTACGGCGAGCAGTACTTC. The full variable domain, with the rest looked up from reference TRBV5-1 and TRBJ2-7, is KAGVTQTPRYLIKTRGQQVTLSCSPISGHRSVSWYQQTPGQGLQFLFEYFSETQRNKGNFPGRFSGRQFSNSRSEMNVSTLELGDSALYLCASSMGYGEQYFGPGTRLTVT.

This CDR3 is CAWTGSSTDTQYF. CDR3 nucleotide sequence: TGTGCCTGGACAGGGTCTAGCACAGATACGCAGTATTTT. The chain employs TRBV30 and TRBJ2-3; possibly TRBD1 for D (5 bases). The CDR3 spans 13 residues. Germline V lookup: CDR1 GTSNPN, CDR2 SVGIG (reference sequence). The V end lost 4 bases, the J end lost 0 bases, and 8 bases lay between the germline ends.

The V call is TRBV7-9, the J call TRBJ1-5; D ambiguous. Trimming removed 5 bases at V and 0 bases at J, with 20 bases between. The CDR3 length is 18 residues. CDR1 and CDR2 (germline): SEHNR, FQNEAQ (reference sequence). The CDR3 reads CASSPSGRDWGSNQPQHF. The DNA of the CDR3 is TGTGCCAGCAGCCCATCGGGGAGGGATTGGGGTAGCAATCAGCCCCAGCATTTT.

A remark on this clone: This CDR3 is also generated by other DNA sequences in the sample. The V call is TRBV4-1, the J call TRBJ2-2, with 11 positions matching TRBD1. Germline CDR1 MGHRA, CDR2 YSYEKL. With 1 base clipped from V and 7 bases from J, the junction kept 5 bases outside the gene matches. This CDR3 is built from 16 residues. The CDR3 region has the DNA TGCGCCAGCAGCCAAGGGACAGGGGGCAATGGCGGGGAGCTGTTTTTT. Protein: CASSQGTGGNGGELFF.

The chain links TRBV6-5 to TRBJ1-2, with D hard to call. Germline CDR1 is MNHEY and CDR2 is SVGAGI. CDR3 length: 16 amino acids. V was pared by 2 bases and J by 4 bases, with 17 bases between. The CDR3 DNA reads as TGTGCCAGCAGTTACCTGAGGACGGGAGGTGGCTATGGCTACACCTTC. Translating gives CASSYLRTGGGYGYTF.